This T cell receptor beta chain was obtained from a study of Ad26.COV2.S vaccination and SARS-CoV-2 variants. Study-level results: Reportedly, after vaccination the spike-specific CD8+ and CD4+ T cell responses displayed substantial breadth.

Only in-frame clones appear in the TCRdb table, and some are missing; sequencing was by immunoSEQ multiplex PCR. Seen here are around 370,000 clones, roughly 85% observed once, and the top ten hold about 3.3%. Germline V gives CDR1 MNHEY, CDR2 SVGAGI. The CDR3 runs to 15 residues. The ends lost 6 bases at V and 4 bases at J; junction bases unmatched: 5. Details on this clone: Its antigen is currently unknown.

The treatment was: about 20 received Ad26.COV2.S at low or high dose, single or two shots; 5 received placebo; per-sample allocation not given. Day 63 after the first injection of vaccine or placebo was the sampling time. Immunization relied on an Ad26 vector, which expressed Wuhan-strain SARS-CoV-2 spike. V is TRBV6-5 and J is TRBJ2-2; 10 positions agree with TRBD2. This specimen was peripheral blood, taken in a trial of Ad26.COV2.S vaccine versus placebo. This TCR was recovered from a person aged 18 to 65 who received the Ad26.COV2.S COVID-19 vaccine or a placebo. CDR3 nucleotides: TGTGCCAGCAGACCTAGCGGGAGTGGCACCGGGGAGCTGTTTTTT. Translating gives CASRPSGSGTGELFF.